This T cell receptor beta chain derives from a study of T cells in Graves' hyperthyroidism and ophthalmopathy. Study-level background: Peripheral blood sampling occurred at initial diagnosis, before any treatment.

The source material, RNA transcripts, was used to amplify TCR beta CDR3 regions. TCR CDR3 underwent first-round RT-PCR with the HTBI primer set. TCRdb itself ran the multiplex PCR reads through MiXCR, one entry per CDR3 protein. The table shows hundreds of thousands of distinct CDR3 sequences, with 35% to 45% occurring only once. On this clonotype itself: What it binds is not known.

Study-level findings and limits: Expanded thyroid clonotypes (above 0.001) were mostly also found in blood.

Patients aged 18 to 65 had newly diagnosed hyperthyroidism of under 2 months' duration. The sequence came from a man aged 18 to 29 with Graves' hyperthyroidism. The sequenced sample was blood.

DNA for the CDR3: TGTGCCAGCTCCTACTATGGGGGGAACACCGGGGAGCTGTTTTTT. This gives the protein CASSYYGGNTGELFF. The rearrangement links TRBV25-1 to TRBJ2-2; D could derive from TRBD1 or TRBD2 (5 bases each). Trimming removed 8 bases at V and 1 base at J, with 14 bases between. The CDR3 length is 15 residues. The germline gives CDR1 MGHDK, CDR2 SYGVNS.